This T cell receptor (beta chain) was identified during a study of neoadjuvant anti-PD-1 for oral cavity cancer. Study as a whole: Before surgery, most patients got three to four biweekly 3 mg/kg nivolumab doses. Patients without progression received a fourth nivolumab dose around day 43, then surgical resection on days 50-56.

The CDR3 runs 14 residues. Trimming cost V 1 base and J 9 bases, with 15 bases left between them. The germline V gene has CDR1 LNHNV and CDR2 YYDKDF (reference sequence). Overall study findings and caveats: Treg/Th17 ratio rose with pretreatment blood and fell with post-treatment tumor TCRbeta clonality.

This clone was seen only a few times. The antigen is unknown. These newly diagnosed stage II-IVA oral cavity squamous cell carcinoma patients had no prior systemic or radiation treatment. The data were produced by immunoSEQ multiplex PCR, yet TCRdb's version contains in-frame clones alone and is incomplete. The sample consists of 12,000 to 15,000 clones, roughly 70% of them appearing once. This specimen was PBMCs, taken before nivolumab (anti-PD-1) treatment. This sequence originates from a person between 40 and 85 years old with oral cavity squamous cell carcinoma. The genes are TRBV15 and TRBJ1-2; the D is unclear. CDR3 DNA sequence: TGTGCCACCAGCAGAGGGATAGGGAGGATTCGCTACACCTTC. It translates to CATSRGIGRIRYTF.